The clone carrying this TCR beta chain has at least ten counts. This entry is derived from a study of blood T cell repertoires in COVID-19. Study-level information: Acute and convalescent COVID-19 samples came from the United States, Italy and Spain. The cDNA or gDNA used as material had been derived from T cells, B-cell-depleted T cells, or PBMCs.

As processed by the authors: The authors estimated nucleated cell counts from reference gene primer amplification. The repertoire was sequenced with immunoSEQ multiplex PCR; TCRdb's copy has only in-frame clones and lacks some. V and J calls and clone size are copied from that table; D and trimming were computed from the DNA. The top ten clones hold around 3.5% of a sample with around 250,000 clones, around 84% of them seen once. After removal of 5 bases from V and 11 bases from J, the junction contained 11 bases not matched to a gene. CDR3 length equals 13 residues. Germline CDR1 is SGHTA and CDR2 is FQGNSA.

The TCR originated in a woman between 18 and 30 years old with acute or convalescent COVID-19. V is TRBV7-2 and J is TRBJ1-1, with TRBD1 matching over 7 bases. Sequencing was carried out using peripheral blood. The DNA for the CDR3 is TGTGCCAGCAGCGACGGCACAGGGGCGTGGGCTTTCTTT. This gives the protein CASSDGTGAWAFF. The full variable domain, rest sourced from reference TRBV7-2 and TRBJ1-1, is GAGVSQSPSNKVTEKGKDVELRCDPISGHTALYWYRQSLGQGLEFLIYFQGNSAPDKSGLPSDRFSAERTGGSVSTLTIQRTQQEDSAVYLCASSDGTGAWAFFGQGTRLTVV.